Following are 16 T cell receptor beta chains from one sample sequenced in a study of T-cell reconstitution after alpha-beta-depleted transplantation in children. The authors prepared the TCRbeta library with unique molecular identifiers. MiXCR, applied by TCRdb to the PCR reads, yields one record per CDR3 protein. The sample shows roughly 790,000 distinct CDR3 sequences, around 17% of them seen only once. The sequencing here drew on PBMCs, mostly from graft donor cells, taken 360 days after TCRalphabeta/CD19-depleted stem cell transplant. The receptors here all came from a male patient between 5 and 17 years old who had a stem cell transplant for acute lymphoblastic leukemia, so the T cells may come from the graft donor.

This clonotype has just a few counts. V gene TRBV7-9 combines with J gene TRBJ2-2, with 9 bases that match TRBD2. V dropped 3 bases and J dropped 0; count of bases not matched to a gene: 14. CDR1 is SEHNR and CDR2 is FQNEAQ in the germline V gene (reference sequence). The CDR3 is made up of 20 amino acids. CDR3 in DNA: TGTGCCAGCAGCTTTTTCGTAGAGGCTAGCGGGAAGCCGAACACCGGGGAGCTGTTTTTT. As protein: CASSFFVEASGKPNTGELFF.

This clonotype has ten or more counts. CDR3 sequence (DNA): TGTGCCAGCAGGAACAGGGGACATACGCAGTATTTT. Translating it yields CASRNRGHTQYF. The rearrangement uses TRBV12-3 or TRBV12-4 and TRBJ2-3, with 7 bases that match TRBD1. The CDR3 sequence is 12 residues long. V dropped 6 bases and J dropped 7; count of bases not matched to a gene: 4.

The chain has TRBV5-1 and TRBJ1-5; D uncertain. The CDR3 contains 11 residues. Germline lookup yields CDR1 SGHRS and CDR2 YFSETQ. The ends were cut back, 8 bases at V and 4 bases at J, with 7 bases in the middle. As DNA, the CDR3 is TGCGCCAGGGAACGGAATCAGCCCCAGCATTTT. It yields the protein CARERNQPQHF. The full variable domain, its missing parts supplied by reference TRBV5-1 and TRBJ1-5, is KAGVTQTPRYLIKTRGQQVTLSCSPISGHRSVSWYQQTPGQGLQFLFEYFSETQRNKGNFPGRFSGRQFSNSRSEMNVSTLELGDSALYLCARERNQPQHFGDGTRLSIL.

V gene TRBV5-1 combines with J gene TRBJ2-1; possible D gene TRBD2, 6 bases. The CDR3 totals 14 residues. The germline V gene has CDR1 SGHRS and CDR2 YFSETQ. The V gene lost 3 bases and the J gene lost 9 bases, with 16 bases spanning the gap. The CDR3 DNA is TGCGCCAGCAGCTCTCTCGAAGGACTACGTGAGCAGTTCTTC. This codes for CASSSLEGLREQFF.

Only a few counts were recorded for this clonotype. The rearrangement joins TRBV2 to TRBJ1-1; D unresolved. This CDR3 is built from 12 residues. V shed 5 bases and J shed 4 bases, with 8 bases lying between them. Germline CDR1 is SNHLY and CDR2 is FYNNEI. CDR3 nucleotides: TGTGCCAGCAGTAAAAGCGGCACTGAAGCTTTCTTT. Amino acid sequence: CASSKSGTEAFF.

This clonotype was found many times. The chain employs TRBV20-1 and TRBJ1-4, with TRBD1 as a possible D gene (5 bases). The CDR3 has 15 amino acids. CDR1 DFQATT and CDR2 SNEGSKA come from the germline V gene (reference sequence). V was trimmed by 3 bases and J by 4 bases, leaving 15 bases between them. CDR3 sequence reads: CSARGRGSGNEKLFF. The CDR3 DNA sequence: TGCAGTGCTAGGGGACGTGGGTCCGGTAATGAAAAACTGTTTTTT.

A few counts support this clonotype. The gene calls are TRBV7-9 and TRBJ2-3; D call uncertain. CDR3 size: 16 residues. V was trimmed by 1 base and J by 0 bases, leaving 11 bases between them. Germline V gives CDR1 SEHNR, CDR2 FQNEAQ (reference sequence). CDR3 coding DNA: TGTGCCAGCAGCTTAGTTGTCCTGACTAGCACAGATACGCAGTATTTT. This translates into CASSLVVLTSTDTQYF.

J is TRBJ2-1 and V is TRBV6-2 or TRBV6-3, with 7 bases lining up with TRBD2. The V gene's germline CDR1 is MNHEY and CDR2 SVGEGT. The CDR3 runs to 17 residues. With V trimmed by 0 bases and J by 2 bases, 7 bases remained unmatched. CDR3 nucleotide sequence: TGTGCCAGCAGTTACTCGGCTAGCGGCCCTGCCTACAATGAGCAGTTCTTC. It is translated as CASSYSASGPAYNEQFF.

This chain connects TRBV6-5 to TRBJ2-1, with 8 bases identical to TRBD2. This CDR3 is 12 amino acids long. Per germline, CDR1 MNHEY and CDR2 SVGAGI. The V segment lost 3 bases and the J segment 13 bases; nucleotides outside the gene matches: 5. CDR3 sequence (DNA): TGTGCCAGCAGTTATACGGGGGGGGCCCAGTTCTTC. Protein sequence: CASSYTGGAQFF.

The CDR3 loop reads CASSYRAGEPDTQYF. In nucleotides, the CDR3 is TGTGCCAGCAGCTACAGGGCGGGAGAACCCGATACGCAGTATTTT. The V and J genes are TRBV7-9 and TRBJ2-3, with D maybe TRBD2 (7 bases). V shed 4 bases and J shed 6 bases, with 17 bases lying between them. The CDR3 loop spans 15 amino acids. Germline lookup yields CDR1 SEHNR and CDR2 FQNEAQ (reference sequence).

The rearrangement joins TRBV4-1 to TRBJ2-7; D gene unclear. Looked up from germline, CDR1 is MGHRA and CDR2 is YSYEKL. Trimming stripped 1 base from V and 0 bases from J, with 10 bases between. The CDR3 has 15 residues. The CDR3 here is CASSQARLSSYEQYF. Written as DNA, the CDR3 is TGCGCCAGCAGCCAAGCGCGACTGAGCTCCTACGAGCAGTACTTC.

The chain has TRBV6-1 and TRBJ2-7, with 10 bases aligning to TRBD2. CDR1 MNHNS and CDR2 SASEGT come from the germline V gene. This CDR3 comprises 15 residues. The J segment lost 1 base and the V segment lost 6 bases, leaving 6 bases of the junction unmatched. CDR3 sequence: CASRPLAGYSYEQYF. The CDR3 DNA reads TGTGCCAGCAGGCCACTAGCGGGATATTCCTACGAGCAGTACTTC.

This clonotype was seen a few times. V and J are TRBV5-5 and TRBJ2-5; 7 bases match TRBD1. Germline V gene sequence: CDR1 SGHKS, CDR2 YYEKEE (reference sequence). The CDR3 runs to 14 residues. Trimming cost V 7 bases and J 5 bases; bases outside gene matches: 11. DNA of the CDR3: TGTGCCAGCCGCTCTACAGGGGCGTGGGAGACCCAGTACTTC. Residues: CASRSTGAWETQYF.

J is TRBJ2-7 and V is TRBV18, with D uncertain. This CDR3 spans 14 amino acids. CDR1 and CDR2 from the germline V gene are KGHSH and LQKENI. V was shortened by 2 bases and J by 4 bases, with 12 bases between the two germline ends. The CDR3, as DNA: TGTGCCAGCTCACCAGTAGCTGGGTCATACGAGCAGTACTTC. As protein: CASSPVAGSYEQYF.

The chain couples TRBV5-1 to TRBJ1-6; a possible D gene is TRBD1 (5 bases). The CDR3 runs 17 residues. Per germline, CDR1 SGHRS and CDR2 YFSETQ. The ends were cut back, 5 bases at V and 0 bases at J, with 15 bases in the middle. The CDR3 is CASRSRDGSSYNSPLHF. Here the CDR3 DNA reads TGCGCCAGCAGGTCCAGGGACGGAAGCTCCTATAATTCACCCCTCCACTTT.

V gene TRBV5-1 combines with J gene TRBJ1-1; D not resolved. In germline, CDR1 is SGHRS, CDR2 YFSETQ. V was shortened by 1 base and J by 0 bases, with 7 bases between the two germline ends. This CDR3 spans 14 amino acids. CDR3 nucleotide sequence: TGCGCCAGCAGCTTGAAGTGGATGAACACTGAAGCTTTCTTT. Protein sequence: CASSLKWMNTEAFF.